Below, one T cell receptor beta chain is given with its context. The antigen is unknown. This record belongs to a study of graft-versus-host responses after intestinal transplantation. Whole-study context: Anti-thymocyte globulin induction, then tacrolimus and steroids for about 3 years, went to all recipients. Study-level points and caveats: Peak circulating GvH clone levels tracked with early post-transplant HvG declines. In recipient marrow, GvH clones were found, and some appeared first in ileum or blood. Individuals who had graft-donor T cell macrochimerism had allografts that showed high graft-versus-host to host-versus-graft clonal ratios.

Per germline, CDR1 MNHEY and CDR2 SMNVEV (reference sequence). J lost 8 bases, V lost 5 bases, and 18 bases had no gene match. The CDR3 length is 17 residues. TCRdb's copy holds only in-frame clones and misses some; the assay was immunoSEQ multiplex PCR. Found here are roughly 60,000 clones, approximately 89% of them singletons; the top ten hold 2.5% to 3%. This specimen was PBMCs, taken around 120 days after intestinal transplantation. This sequence was found in a human patient who received an intestinal transplant, so some T cells may come from the graft donor. The chain has TRBV27 and TRBJ2-1; 7 bases line up with TRBD1. CDR3 protein: CASSQGTVGIIGYEQFF. The CDR3 coding sequence is TGTGCCAGCAGTCAGGGGACAGTCGGAATCATAGGCTATGAGCAGTTCTTC.